This TCR beta chain was captured by sequencing in a study of cytotoxic CD8 clonotypes in ibrutinib-treated CLL. As for the study in general: Mean values per sample were roughly 250,000 productive templates and under 100,000 productive rearrangements. General study results and limits: Circulating CD8+ T-cell counts were tracked by baseline clonality, which exceeded that of age-matched healthy donors. At ibrutinib response, clonality increased, and at progression it declined back toward baseline.

Sequencing was designed to attain a depth spanning 1 in 200,000 to 1 in 1 million T cells. Generated by immunoSEQ multiplex PCR, the TCRdb table keeps only in-frame clones and is missing some. In the table there are fewer than 300,000 clones, around 76% of which are singletons. A remark on this clone: Its antigen remains unknown.

The CDR3 runs to 13 residues. Germline V gene data show CDR1 as WSHSY and CDR2 as SAAADI. V was clipped by 4 bases and J by 6 bases, with 13 bases between them. The sample was PBMCs, taken at disease progression, from a patient treated with ibrutinib. The source of this sequence is a human donor with chronic lymphocytic leukemia. The chain uses TRBV10-2 and TRBJ2-7, with D maybe TRBD2 (6 bases). CDR3 sequence reads: CASSGAPGGEQYF. The CDR3 DNA follows: TGCGCCAGCAGTGGGGCCCCCGGGGGCGAGCAGTACTTC.